The entry below gives a single TCR beta chain sequence along with its context. Its antigen is unknown. No base quality information exists; no much larger clone differs at one position. This specimen comes from a study of blood T cell repertoires in COVID-19 (dated by TCRdb to 2020 to 2022). The study in broad terms: Collaborator samples came from the United States, Italy and Spain and covered acute and convalescent phases of COVID-19. The prospective study material was composed of cDNA or gDNA derived from T cells, B-cell-depleted T cells, or PBMCs. Deeply sampled blood TCRbeta repertoires from subjects exposed to, actively infected with, or recovered from COVID-19 were included in the dataset. HLA class I and class II types, where available, came from metadata supplied by the sample provider rather than from assay-based typing. The sample metadata nearly always contained a de-identified subject ID, COVID-19 status, age in years and sex. Samples came from the ongoing ImmuneRACE study (first 160 participants) plus 1,254 subjects from 6 global collaborators. A freely available public database, intended as a resource for researchers studying the immune response to SARS-CoV-2, is where the repertoires were released. Results the study describes overall, beyond this receptor: How much clinical and demographic metadata was included differed by source and by participant, and the metadata was provided uncurated.

TCRbeta CDR3 regions were amplified from genomic DNA by means of the immunoSEQ Assay, a bias-controlled multiplex PCR. The study's own analysis went as follows. Nucleated cell counts per sample were estimated from amplification of reference gene primers within the assay. To quantify the absolute abundance of each unique TCRbeta CDR3 rearrangement, sequence reads were collapsed and filtered. For each sample, productive Simpson clonality was calculated by taking the square root of Simpson's diversity index across productive rearrangements. TCRdb mirrors the immuneACCESS table, restricted to in-frame sequences. Some clones are absent from its copies; in checked studies, under half trace to an unresolved V gene, and the reason for the others is unknown. The V and J calls and clone size were taken over from that table, and D and trimming were inferred from the DNA. The sample table lists about 55,000 clones, 88% of them with a count of one. In total, the top ten clones hold 8.5% of the sample.

The germline V gene (reference sequence) gives CDR1 as LGHDT and CDR2 as YNNKEL. From the cysteine up to the phenylalanine, the CDR3 has a length of 17 residues. Here the CDR3 DNA is all that survives: 51 bases in frame from base 1. The germline ends are 23 bases apart after V is trimmed by 4 bases and J by 7 bases. Each collaborating institution followed its own protocols to collect whole blood in K2EDTA tubes. For TCRbeta analysis, collaborators shipped samples as frozen whole blood, isolated PBMCs, or DNA extracted from either of those sample types. This TCR was sampled from a man aged 55 to 69 with active COVID-19. Sequenced: peripheral blood. The chain couples TRBV3-1 (or the pseudogene TRBV3-2) to TRBJ2-1; perhaps TRBD2 is the D gene, with 6 bases matching. The CDR3 protein: CASSRTSSRGGGNEQFF. The DNA reads as follows: TGTGCCAGCAGCCGGACCTCTAGCCGCGGTGGAGGGAATGAGCAGTTCTTC.